What follows describes a single T cell receptor beta chain. The antigen remains undetermined. V was clipped by 4 bases and J by 1 base, with 20 bases between them. This CDR3 contains 17 residues. Included as multiple sclerosis controls were treatment-naive patients who had stable or active relapsing-remitting disease. Negative isolation yielded CD4+ and CD8+ T cells, and FACS enriched TEMRA cells. This sample is part of a study of CD8 T cells in Susac syndrome. Points from the study as a whole: The study acknowledged a relatively small number of individuals in its TCR sequencing and HLA analysis.

Random hexamers were used to reverse transcribe an amount of roughly 0.45 to 1 ug RNA. Across 54 Vbeta and 13 Jbeta, TCR beta CDR3 was amplified with immunoSEQ multiplex PCR. TCRdb reprocessed the immunoSEQ multiplex PCR reads via MiXCR and lists one record per CDR3 protein. Here the sample spans about 210,000 distinct CDR3 sequences, roughly 96% being singletons. The receptor was derived from a human donor with multiple sclerosis. Material for sequencing was CD4+ T cells from PBMCs. The chain uses TRBV23-1 and TRBJ2-7; TRBD1 is a possible D gene (6 bases). TRBV23-1 is recorded as an ORF, its role being uncertain. This CDR3 reads CASSPAHRDIQSYEQYF. The DNA for the CDR3 is TGCGCCAGCAGTCCCGCACACCGGGACATACAATCCTACGAGCAGTACTTC.